The sequence of this T cell receptor (beta chain) was determined in a study of blood T cell repertoires in COVID-19 (dated by TCRdb to about 2020). In the study overall: Collaborator samples came from the United States, Italy and Spain and covered acute and convalescent phases of COVID-19. The prospective study material was composed of cDNA or gDNA derived from T cells, B-cell-depleted T cells, or PBMCs. A de-identified subject ID, COVID-19 status, age in years and sex were almost always included in the sample metadata. The repertoires were released in a freely available public database meant as a resource for research on the immune response to SARS-CoV-2. Samples were obtained from the ongoing ImmuneRACE study (first 160 participants) and from some 1,200 subjects provided by 6 global collaborators. HLA class I and class II types, where available, came from metadata supplied by the sample provider rather than from assay-based typing. Deeply sampled blood TCRbeta repertoires from subjects exposed to, actively infected with, or recovered from COVID-19 were included in the dataset. Points the paper makes about the study in general: How much clinical and demographic metadata was included differed by source and by participant, and the metadata was provided uncurated.

TCRbeta CDR3 regions were amplified from genomic DNA by means of the immunoSEQ Assay, a bias-controlled multiplex PCR. The published analysis was carried out like this. Nucleated cell counts per sample were estimated from amplification of reference gene primers within the assay. Sequence reads were collapsed and filtered to measure the absolute abundance of every unique TCRbeta CDR3 rearrangement. For each sample, productive Simpson clonality was calculated as the square root of Simpson's diversity index across productive rearrangements. The table was pulled from immuneACCESS by TCRdb, which kept in-frame rearrangements only. Such tables lose some clones; where checked, under half of the loss comes from unresolved V genes, and the rest has no known cause. V and J calls and clone size are copied from that table; D and trimming were computed from the DNA. Within this sample are some 150,000 clones, with 80% to 90% of them counted one time only. The ten largest account for 9% to 10% of the sample.

This clone was recorded only once. The specificity of this receptor is unknown. No qualities accompany the bases; no much larger clone lies one base away. The CDR3 sequence holds 20 residues, the cysteine and phenylalanine included. Only CDR3 DNA remains: 60 bases, in frame from the first base. Based on the germline V gene, the CDR1 and CDR2 sequences are MNHEY and SVGEGT. The germline V end is reduced by 2 bases and the J end by 3 bases; junction bases left unmatched: 16. The collaborating institutions used their own protocols to collect whole blood in K2EDTA tubes. For TCRbeta analysis, collaborators shipped samples in one of three forms: frozen whole blood, isolated PBMCs, or DNA extracted from either of those sample types.

Sequencing used peripheral blood. The TCR comes from a woman in her fifties or sixties with acute or convalescent COVID-19. The chain is assembled from TRBV6-2 or TRBV6-3 and TRBJ2-2, with 9 bases in between that match TRBD2. The CDR3 loop reads CASSYPMRLAGDMDTGELFF. The DNA sequence is as follows: TGTGCCAGCAGTTACCCCATGAGATTAGCGGGAGATATGGACACCGGGGAGCTGTTTTTT.